Listed here are 13 T cell receptor beta chains from one sample, sequenced in a study of T cells in narcolepsy (dated by TCRdb to 2016 to 2018). Receptors were amplified or captured by the immunoSEQ multiplex PCR assay. Sourced from immuneACCESS, this table was stored by TCRdb with only in-frame sequences that have V and J called. A share of the clones is absent; for the studies checked, an unresolved V gene accounts for under half, and the remainder has no known explanation. The sample contains some 25,000 clones, around 63% of them found a single time. The ten largest clones capture about 12% of the sample. The sample comprised memory (CD45RA-) CD4+ T cells from blood. Sample cell subset or site, as interpreted from the label and publication: memory T cells sorted ex vivo from peripheral blood. These receptors came from a human donor in good health.

This clone was picked up a small number of times. The chain's CDR3 is CASSPQVDAEAFF. The DNA of the CDR3 is TGTGCCAGCTCACCACAGGTGGACGCTGAAGCTTTCTTT. This chain joins TRBV18 and TRBJ1-1, with no clear D. The CDR3 has 13 amino acids. The germline V gene has CDR1 KGHSH and CDR2 LQKENI. The V end was cut by 1 base, the J end by 6 bases, with 9 bases between.

The chain couples TRBV9 to TRBJ2-5, with unresolved D. The CDR3 is 14 residues long. V lost 0 bases and J lost 4, with 10 bases in between. Looked up from germline, CDR1 is SGDLS and CDR2 is YYNGEE. The CDR3 loop reads CASSVGGVVETQYF. CDR3 nucleotides: TGTGCCAGCAGCGTAGGTGGGGTGGTAGAGACCCAGTACTTC.

The CDR3 protein is CASSLRPGGGAGELFF. The CDR3 DNA reads as TGTGCCAGCAGCTTACGACCCGGGGGTGGGGCCGGGGAGCTGTTTTTT. J is TRBJ2-2 and V is TRBV11-1; a weak D match, TRBD2 (6 bases). Germline assignment: CDR1 SGHAT and CDR2 FQDESV (reference sequence). The CDR3 has 16 amino acids. Trimming took off 2 bases at V and 6 bases at J, with 16 bases between the two ends.

V is TRBV9 and J is TRBJ2-3; D may be TRBD1 (6 bases). V was pared by 2 bases and J by 0 bases, with 16 bases between. CDR3 size: 17 residues. The germline gives CDR1 SGDLS, CDR2 YYNGEE. The CDR3 here is CASSVGSGGLSTDTQYF. The CDR3 nucleotides read TGTGCCAGCAGCGTCGGTAGTGGGGGCCTTAGCACAGATACGCAGTATTTT.

This chain connects TRBV11-2 to TRBJ2-7; D gene uncertain. V lost 5 bases to trimming and J lost 5 bases, with 13 bases between them. Looked up from germline, CDR1 is SGHAT and CDR2 is FQNNGV. The CDR3 loop spans 13 amino acids. The CDR3 is CASSNLQNNEQYF. In DNA form, the CDR3 reads TGTGCCAGCAGCAACCTACAGAATAACGAGCAGTACTTC.

This chain joins TRBV7-2 and TRBJ2-2; D might be TRBD2 (7 bases). Germline V gene sequence: CDR1 SGHTA, CDR2 FQGNSA. V was pared by 8 bases and J by 8 bases, with 18 bases between. This CDR3 has 14 amino acids. The DNA of the CDR3 is TGTGCCAGCGGCGGGGGCCTCCCGGCGGGGGAGCTGTTTTTT. Protein sequence: CASGGGLPAGELFF.

The V gene is TRBV30, the J gene TRBJ1-5, with D possibly TRBD1 on 5 matching bases. Germline CDR1 is GTSNPN and CDR2 is SVGIG (reference sequence). This CDR3 is 13 amino acids long. Between the trimmed V and J ends, which lost 1 base and 3 bases, there was a span of 7 bases. The CDR3 region is CAWSGGDNQPQHF. The CDR3 DNA reads TGTGCCTGGAGTGGAGGGGACAATCAGCCCCAGCATTTT. Based on the CDR3 plus reference TRBV30 and TRBJ1-5, the full variable domain is SQTIHQWPATLVQPVGSPLSLECTVEGTSNPNLYWYRQAAGRGLQLLFYSVGIGQISSEVPQNLSASRPQDRQFILSSKKLLLSDSGFYLCAWSGGDNQPQHFGDGTRLSIL.

A few counts support this clone. V and J are TRBV6-1 and TRBJ1-4; a weak D match, TRBD1 (5 bases). The germline gives CDR1 MNHNS, CDR2 SASEGT. The length of the CDR3 is 16 residues. V lost 4 bases and J 0 bases, leaving 12 bases between the germline ends. As DNA, the CDR3 is TGTGCCAGCAGTGGGGGAGGGGTAGCAACTAATGAAAAACTGTTTTTT. Translated, it gives CASSGGGVATNEKLFF.

This clone was observed a few times. Other DNA sequences of this sample code for an identical CDR3. This chain links TRBV5-4 with TRBJ2-5; D gene ambiguous. V was trimmed by 1 base and J by 5 bases, leaving 21 bases between them. This CDR3 has 17 residues. Germline assignment: CDR1 SGHNT and CDR2 YYREEE (reference sequence). The CDR3 sequence: CASSLIQMGGRAETQYF. The CDR3 bases are TGTGCCAGCAGCTTGATCCAGATGGGCGGTCGGGCGGAGACCCAGTACTTC. The full variable domain, completed using reference TRBV5-4 and TRBJ2-5, is ETGVTQSPTHLIKTRGQQVTLRCSSQSGHNTVSWYQQALGQGPQFIFQYYREEENGRGNFPPRFSGLQFPNYSSELNVNALELDDSALYLCASSLIQMGGRAETQYFGPGTRLLVL.

The chain employs TRBV7-2 and TRBJ2-7; the match to TRBD1 covers 9 bases. The CDR3 has 14 amino acids. Unmatched junction bases numbered 7, after V lost 5 bases and J lost 5 bases. The germline V gene has CDR1 SGHTA and CDR2 FQGNSA. This CDR3 reads CASSPRDRDHEQYF. CDR3 nucleotides: TGTGCCAGCAGCCCTCGGGACAGGGACCACGAGCAGTACTTC.

The CDR3 DNA follows: TGTGCCAGCAGCGCACCATTCCAAGAGACCCAGTACTTC. Translated, it gives CASSAPFQETQYF. The chain carries TRBV7-2 and TRBJ2-5; no clear D gene. Trimming left V 5 bases short and J 1 base short, with 8 bases between. Germline CDR1 and CDR2: SGHTA and FQGNSA. The CDR3 runs to 13 residues.

J is TRBJ1-1 and V is TRBV7-2; D unresolved. The CDR3 length is 13 residues. Per the germline V gene, CDR1 is SGHTA and CDR2 is FQGNSA. Between the trimmed V and J ends, which lost 8 bases and 8 bases, there was a span of 18 bases. CDR3 DNA sequence: TGTGCCAGCCGCAACCGTGCGTCACCCGAAGCTTTCTTT. The encoded protein is CASRNRASPEAFF.

This chain uses TRBV11-1 with TRBJ1-6; no clear D gene. From germline, CDR1 is SGHAT and CDR2 FQDESV (reference sequence). This CDR3 is built from 14 residues. Trimming took off 0 bases at V and 8 bases at J, with 8 bases between the two ends. The CDR3 region is CASSLAGPDSPLHF. CDR3 nucleotides: TGTGCCAGCAGCTTAGCAGGGCCGGATTCACCCCTCCACTTT.